The 28 T cell receptor beta chains in this list originate from one sample, sequenced in a study of blood T cell repertoires in COVID-19. Clones were sequenced by immunoSEQ multiplex PCR, and TCRdb holds only the in-frame ones, with some missing. Altogether 35,000 to 45,000 clones are present, around 80% being singletons, with the ten largest covering roughly 2%. The sequenced sample consisted of peripheral blood. These receptors all come from a man between 60 and 75 years old with active COVID-19.

V gene TRBV5-4 combines with J gene TRBJ2-1; 8 positions match TRBD2. The trim removed 0 bases at V and 9 bases at J, leaving 8 bases unmatched. The CDR3 is made up of 15 amino acids. CDR1 SGHNT and CDR2 YYREEE come from the germline V gene (reference sequence). DNA for the CDR3: TGTGCCAGCAGCTTGGCCACGGGAGGGTGGGGTGAGCAGTTCTTC. Encoded protein: CASSLATGGWGEQFF.

This chain uses TRBV9 with TRBJ1-3, with D perhaps matching TRBD1 (5 bases). Germline CDR1 and CDR2: SGDLS and YYNGEE. The CDR3 length is 14 residues. Between the trimmed V and J ends, which lost 0 bases and 2 bases, there was a span of 6 bases. CDR3 sequence reads: CASSVEGAGNTIYF. CDR3 sequence (DNA): TGTGCCAGCAGCGTAGAAGGGGCTGGAAACACCATATATTTT.

V gene TRBV4-1 combines with J gene TRBJ2-7, with TRBD1 matching over 8 bases. The junction had 14 bases not matched to a gene; V was cut back by 1 base and J by 0 bases. Germline CDR1 MGHRA, CDR2 YSYEKL. This CDR3 has 19 residues. The CDR3 nucleotides read TGCGCCAGCAGCCAAGGAACCGGACAGGGCGCCCGTAGCTCCTACGAGCAGTACTTC. Translated, it gives CASSQGTGQGARSSYEQYF.

The chain employs TRBV10-3 and TRBJ1-1; D call uncertain. Trimming took off 0 bases at V and 5 bases at J, with 13 bases between the two ends. Germline V CDR1 and CDR2: ENHRY, SYGVKD. This CDR3 spans 15 amino acids. The CDR3 DNA follows: TGTGCCATCAGTGAGTCATTCGGGGTTTGGACTGAAGCTTTCTTT. Translating it yields CAISESFGVWTEAFF.

The chain joins TRBV14 to TRBJ2-7; D gene uncertain. The CDR3 covers 14 residues. V was clipped by 1 base and J by 3 bases, with 10 bases between them. Germline values: CDR1 SGHDN, CDR2 FVKESK. CDR3 residues: CASSQGPQDYEQYF. The DNA for the CDR3 is TGTGCCAGCAGCCAAGGGCCCCAGGACTACGAGCAGTACTTC. Combining the CDR3 with reference TRBV14 and TRBJ2-7 gives the whole variable domain EAGVTQFPSHSVIEKGQTVTLRCDPISGHDNLYWYRRVMGKEIKFLLHFVKESKQDESGMPNNRFLAERTGGTYSTLKVQPAELEDSGVYFCASSQGPQDYEQYFGPGTRLTVT.

This sequence joins TRBV2 and TRBJ1-3, with D tentatively TRBD1 (6 bases). The CDR3 sequence is 15 residues long. From germline, CDR1 is SNHLY and CDR2 FYNNEI. Trimming removed 6 bases at V and 3 bases at J, with 15 bases between. The CDR3 loop reads CASRLTTGGGNTIYF. Written as DNA, the CDR3 is TGTGCCAGCAGACTAACGACAGGCGGTGGAAACACCATATATTTT.

The chain links TRBV7-2 to TRBJ2-2; D remains ambiguous. Germline V gene sequence: CDR1 SGHTA, CDR2 FQGNSA. This CDR3 comprises 16 residues. Trimming removed 1 base at V and 5 bases at J, with 14 bases between. The DNA for the CDR3 is TGTGCCAGCAGCTTAGAACCCTTGCTAAGTACCGGGGAGCTGTTTTTT. Amino acid sequence: CASSLEPLLSTGELFF.

The chain uses TRBV7-6 and TRBJ2-7; D uncertain. The germline V and J ends were trimmed by 1 base and 6 bases, with 10 bases remaining between them. Germline lookup yields CDR1 SGHVS and CDR2 FNYEAQ. The CDR3 runs 13 residues. CDR3 residues: CASSLGPFREQYF. Written as DNA, the CDR3 is TGTGCCAGCAGCTTAGGGCCCTTCCGCGAGCAGTACTTC.

The chain has TRBV5-4 and TRBJ1-6; maybe TRBD1 (5 bases). V was cut by 3 bases and J by 7 bases, with 14 bases left in between. Germline assignment: CDR1 SGHNT and CDR2 YYREEE (reference sequence). This CDR3 has 15 residues. Here the CDR3 DNA reads TGTGCCAGCAGCTACCGCAGGGAGGTGAATTCACCCCTCCACTTT. It is translated as CASSYRREVNSPLHF.

This chain joins TRBV7-2 and TRBJ1-1, with D possibly matching TRBD1 (5 bases). V shed 7 bases and J shed 5 bases, with 17 bases lying between them. The CDR3 is 14 residues long. Germline CDR1 reads SGHTA; CDR2 reads FQGNSA. CDR3 loop: CASTPLTASTEAFF. The CDR3 DNA sequence: TGTGCCAGCACCCCTCTGACAGCGTCTACTGAAGCTTTCTTT. The variable domain in full, completed from reference TRBV7-2 and TRBJ1-1, reads GAGVSQSPSNKVTEKGKDVELRCDPISGHTALYWYRQSLGQGLEFLIYFQGNSAPDKSGLPSDRFSAERTGGSVSTLTIQRTQQEDSAVYLCASTPLTASTEAFFGQGTRLTVV.

The chain carries TRBV5-6 and TRBJ2-2; 8 positions agree with TRBD2. Germline V gene data show CDR1 as SGHDT and CDR2 as YYEEEE. The CDR3 length is 16 residues. Germline trimming cut 3 bases from V and 5 bases from J; bases unmatched to any gene: 9. CDR3 protein: CASSSGRGGVTGELFF. The CDR3 nucleotides read TGTGCCAGCAGCTCCGGTCGGGGGGGTGTTACCGGGGAGCTGTTTTTT.

The rearrangement links TRBV12-3 or TRBV12-4 to TRBJ2-5; D gene uncertain. The V gene lost 3 bases and the J gene lost 5 bases, with 7 bases spanning the gap. The CDR3 covers 12 residues. DNA of the CDR3: TGTGCCAGCAGTTTTGGGCCGGAGACCCAGTACTTC. The encoded protein is CASSFGPETQYF.

V gene TRBV23-1 combines with J gene TRBJ2-7, with a weak D call TRBD2 (5 bases). TRBV23-1 is sorted into the ORF group, with uncertain function. V lost 0 bases, J lost 2 bases, and 8 bases lay in between. This CDR3 comprises 14 residues. The CDR3 loop reads CASSQSRAAYEQYF. CDR3 nucleotide sequence: TGCGCCAGCAGTCAATCGAGGGCAGCCTACGAGCAGTACTTC.

This clone was picked up one time. The V gene is TRBV6-1, the J gene TRBJ1-3; 7 positions match TRBD1. With 3 bases clipped from V and 3 bases from J, the junction kept 8 bases outside the gene matches. This CDR3 has 16 amino acids. Germline CDR1 and CDR2: MNHNS and SASEGT. The CDR3 is CASSDRGGAFGNTIYF. As DNA, the CDR3 is TGTGCCAGCAGTGACAGAGGGGGCGCGTTTGGAAACACCATATATTTT.

The table lists this clone with a count of one. The V call is TRBV5-8, the J call TRBJ2-2; 7 nucleotides match TRBD2. The CDR3 is 14 amino acids. The germline gives CDR1 SGHTS, CDR2 YDEGEE. V gave up 5 bases and J gave up 5 bases; unmatched junction bases: 6. The CDR3: CASRNERETGELFF. In DNA form, the CDR3 reads TGTGCCAGCAGAAACGAGCGGGAAACCGGGGAGCTGTTTTTT.

This chain connects TRBV5-1 to TRBJ1-1, with TRBD1 as a possible D gene (5 bases). The V and J ends lost 0 bases and 5 bases respectively, with 17 bases between them. CDR1 and CDR2 (germline): SGHRS, YFSETQ. CDR3 length: 16 residues. In DNA form, the CDR3 reads TGCGCCAGCAGCTTGGGATCGGCGGGGCGGACTACTGAAGCTTTCTTT. This encodes CASSLGSAGRTTEAFF. Drawing the rest from reference TRBV5-1 and TRBJ1-1, the complete variable domain is KAGVTQTPRYLIKTRGQQVTLSCSPISGHRSVSWYQQTPGQGLQFLFEYFSETQRNKGNFPGRFSGRQFSNSRSEMNVSTLELGDSALYLCASSLGSAGRTTEAFFGQGTRLTVV.

The gene calls are TRBV2 and TRBJ2-7; TRBD1 agrees at 7 bases. V was pared by 8 bases and J by 3 bases, with 10 bases of the junction left unmatched. The CDR3 spans 14 residues. Germline loops: CDR1 SNHLY, CDR2 FYNNEI. As DNA, the CDR3 is TGTGCCAGCCTCCCTGGACAGGCTAGCTACGAGCAGTACTTC. Its protein product is CASLPGQASYEQYF.

The J gene is TRBJ1-2, the V gene TRBV30; TRBD1 might be the D (5 bases). CDR3 length equals 13 residues. V was pared by 0 bases and J by 8 bases, with 13 bases between. CDR1 is GTSNPN and CDR2 is SVGIG in the germline V gene (reference sequence). This CDR3 is CAWSVLGGGGYTF. CDR3 DNA: TGTGCCTGGAGTGTACTCGGGGGAGGCGGCTACACCTTC.

V usage is TRBV14 and J usage is TRBJ2-7; 8 bases map to TRBD2. The V gene's germline CDR1 is SGHDN and CDR2 FVKESK. The CDR3 spans 16 residues. The V segment lost 3 bases and the J segment 1 base; nucleotides outside the gene matches: 8. In nucleotides, the CDR3 is TGTGCCAGCAGCCACTTCGGGGGCGGGAGGTCCTACGAGCAGTACTTC. It specifies CASSHFGGGRSYEQYF.

This chain connects TRBV5-1 to TRBJ1-2, with no clear D. CDR1 and CDR2 (germline): SGHRS, YFSETQ. Trimming shortened V by 5 bases and J by 2 bases, and 4 bases separated the two germline ends. The CDR3 consists of 11 residues. The CDR3 DNA reads TGCGCCAGCAGGTTAAACTATGGCTACACCTTC. Translated, it gives CASRLNYGYTF.

This clone was picked up a small number of times. The chain recombines TRBV6-5 with TRBJ1-3; perhaps TRBD1 as D (5 bases). From germline, CDR1 is MNHEY and CDR2 SVGAGI. This CDR3 has 14 amino acids. The ends were cut back, 7 bases at V and 0 bases at J, with 10 bases in the middle. The CDR3 coding sequence is TGTGCCAGCACCGACGACAGCTCTGGAAACACCATATATTTT. Amino acid sequence: CASTDDSSGNTIYF.

The V call is TRBV10-3, the J call TRBJ2-7; 7 bases agree with TRBD2. After removal of 5 bases from V and 2 bases from J, the junction contained 9 bases not matched to a gene. CDR3 length equals 15 residues. Germline CDR1 and CDR2: ENHRY and SYGVKD. The DNA for the CDR3 is TGTGCCATCAGTTCGGGGGGACGGGAGACCTACGAGCAGTACTTC. It encodes CAISSGGRETYEQYF.

This clone occurred a few times. V gene TRBV6-1 combines with J gene TRBJ1-6; a weak D match, TRBD1 (5 bases). In germline, CDR1 is MNHNS, CDR2 SASEGT. Deletions cut 3 bases from V and 5 bases from J, with 11 bases between. The CDR3 runs 15 residues. The CDR3 DNA reads as TGTGCCAGCAGTGAGCGGGGGGAGAATAATTCACCCCTCCACTTT. As protein: CASSERGENNSPLHF.

The chain couples TRBV4-1 to TRBJ1-2; D is unresolved. Germline lookup yields CDR1 MGHRA and CDR2 YSYEKL. V shed 10 bases and J shed 4 bases, with 13 bases lying between them. The CDR3 spans 12 residues. CDR3 bases: TGCGCCACCCAAAGTGGCTTCTATGGCTACACCTTC. Its translation is CATQSGFYGYTF.

The V call is TRBV7-9, the J call TRBJ2-1; D might be TRBD2 (5 bases). This CDR3 has 14 residues. In germline, CDR1 is SEHNR, CDR2 FQNEAQ (reference sequence). V was clipped by 6 bases and J by 8 bases, with 17 bases between them. Written as DNA, the CDR3 is TGTGCCAGCAGGGACGGCGGGTTTCGGGATGAGCAGTTCTTC. It encodes CASRDGGFRDEQFF.

V and J are TRBV18 and TRBJ1-2; D not resolved. Germline V gives CDR1 KGHSH, CDR2 LQKENI. The CDR3 runs to 17 residues. The V gene lost 4 bases and the J gene lost 4 bases, with 22 bases spanning the gap. The CDR3 DNA is TGTGCCAGCTCACAGAACGTTAAGGGAGGGAGCGCCTATGGCTACACCTTC. It yields the protein CASSQNVKGGSAYGYTF.

This clone was picked up a small number of times. The V call is TRBV6-5, the J call TRBJ2-1; possible D gene TRBD2, 5 bases. The CDR3 sequence is 12 residues long. Trimming left V 7 bases short and J 8 bases short, with 12 bases between. Germline CDR1 reads MNHEY; CDR2 reads SVGAGI. The CDR3 coding sequence is TGTGCCAGCACCTTGAGAGCGGATGAGCAGTTCTTC. It encodes CASTLRADEQFF.

The chain uses TRBV5-5 and TRBJ1-1; possible D gene TRBD1, 6 bases. Trimming shortened V by 4 bases and J by 5 bases, and 15 bases separated the two germline ends. This CDR3 contains 14 residues. The V gene's germline CDR1 is SGHKS and CDR2 YYEKEE (reference sequence). The CDR3: CASSRVRGETEAFF. In DNA, the CDR3 is TGTGCCAGCAGCCGAGTCAGGGGAGAGACTGAAGCTTTCTTT.